This T cell receptor beta chain derives from a study of blood T cell repertoires in COVID-19 (dated by TCRdb to between 2020 and 2021). Background for the entire study: Samples covering the acute and convalescent phases of COVID-19 were provided by collaborators in the United States, Italy and Spain. Deeply sampled blood TCRbeta repertoires from subjects exposed to, actively infected with, or recovered from COVID-19 were included in the dataset. Where available, HLA class I and class II types were taken from metadata supplied by the sample provider and were not determined by assay-based typing. The prospective study material was composed of cDNA or gDNA derived from T cells, B-cell-depleted T cells, or PBMCs. The repertoires were released in a freely available public database intended as a resource for research on the immune response to SARS-CoV-2. Nearly every sample came with metadata listing a de-identified subject ID, COVID-19 status, age in years and sex. Samples were obtained from the ongoing ImmuneRACE study (first 160 participants) and from 1,254 subjects provided by 6 global collaborators.

V sheds 6 bases and J sheds 5 bases, leaving 10 bases between their ends. From the cysteine up to the phenylalanine, the CDR3 has a length of 13 residues. Only the CDR3 part of the read is kept: 39 bases, read in frame from the first base. Based on the germline V gene, the CDR1 and CDR2 sequences are MNHEY and SVGEGT. Points the paper makes about the study in general: The amount of clinical and demographic metadata varied by source and participant and was provided uncurated.

Comment on this clone: Its antigen is not yet known. No qualities accompany the bases; no much larger clone lies one base away.

Whole blood was collected in K2EDTA tubes by collaborating institutions according to the institutions' own protocols. For TCRbeta analysis, collaborators shipped samples in one of three forms: frozen whole blood, isolated PBMCs, or DNA extracted from either of those sample types. TCRbeta CDR3 regions were amplified from genomic DNA using the immunoSEQ Assay, a bias-controlled multiplex PCR. Concerning the study's data processing: Nucleated cell counts per sample were estimated from amplification of reference gene primers within the assay. To quantify the absolute abundance of each unique TCRbeta CDR3 rearrangement, sequence reads were collapsed and filtered. For each sample, productive Simpson clonality was calculated as the square root of Simpson's diversity index across productive rearrangements. This is the immuneACCESS table as TCRdb keeps it, with only in-frame sequences that have V and J called. A part of the clones is gone; compared with another copy, unresolved V genes explain less than half, and the rest is unexplained. V and J calls and clone size come straight from that table; D and trimming were deduced from the DNA. Across this sample there are tens of thousands of clones, with under 85% seen only once. The ten largest clones take up approximately 11% of the sample.

Sequenced material: peripheral blood. The sequence is built from TRBV6-2 or TRBV6-3 and TRBJ2-2, with the D gene not clear enough to name. The TCR originated in a man in his 70s with acute or convalescent COVID-19. Read as DNA, the sequence is TGTGCCAGCAGCATAATGAGGACCGGGGAGCTGTTTTTT. Translation gives CASSIMRTGELFF.